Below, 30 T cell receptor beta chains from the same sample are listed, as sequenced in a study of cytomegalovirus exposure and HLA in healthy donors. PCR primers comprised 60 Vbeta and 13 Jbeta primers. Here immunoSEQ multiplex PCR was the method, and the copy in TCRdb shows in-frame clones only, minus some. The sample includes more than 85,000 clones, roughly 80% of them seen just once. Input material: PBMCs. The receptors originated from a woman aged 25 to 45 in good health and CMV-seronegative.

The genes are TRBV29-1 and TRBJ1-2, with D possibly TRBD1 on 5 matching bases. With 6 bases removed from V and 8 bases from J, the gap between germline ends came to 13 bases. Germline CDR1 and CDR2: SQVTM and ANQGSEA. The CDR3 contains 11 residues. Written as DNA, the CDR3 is TGCAGCGTAAAAACCCAGGGAGGCTACACCTTC. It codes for CSVKTQGGYTF.

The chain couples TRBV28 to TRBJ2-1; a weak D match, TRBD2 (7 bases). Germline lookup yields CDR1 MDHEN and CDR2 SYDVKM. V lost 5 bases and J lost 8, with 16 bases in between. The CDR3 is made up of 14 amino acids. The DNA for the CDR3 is TGTGCCAGCAGTCTACTCGCGGGGGCGGATGAGCAGTTCTTC. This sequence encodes CASSLLAGADEQFF. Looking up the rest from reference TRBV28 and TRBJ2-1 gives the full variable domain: DVKVTQSSRYLVKRTGEKVFLECVQDMDHENMFWYRQDPGLGLRLIYFSYDVKMKEKGDIPEGYSVSREKKERFSLILESASTNQTSMYLCASSLLAGADEQFFGPGTRLTVL.

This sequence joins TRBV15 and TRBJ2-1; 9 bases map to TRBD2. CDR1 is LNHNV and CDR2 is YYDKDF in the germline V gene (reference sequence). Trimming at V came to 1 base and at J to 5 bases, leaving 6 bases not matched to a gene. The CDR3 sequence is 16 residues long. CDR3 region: CATSRGGLAPHNEQFF. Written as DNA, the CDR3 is TGTGCCACCAGCAGAGGTGGACTAGCGCCTCACAATGAGCAGTTCTTC.

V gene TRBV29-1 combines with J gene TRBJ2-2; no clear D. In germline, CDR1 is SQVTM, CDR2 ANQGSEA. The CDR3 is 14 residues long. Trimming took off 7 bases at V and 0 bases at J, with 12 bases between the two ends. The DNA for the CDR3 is TGCAGCGCCTGTTCGGCGGCGAACACCGGGGAGCTGTTTTTT. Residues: CSACSAANTGELFF.

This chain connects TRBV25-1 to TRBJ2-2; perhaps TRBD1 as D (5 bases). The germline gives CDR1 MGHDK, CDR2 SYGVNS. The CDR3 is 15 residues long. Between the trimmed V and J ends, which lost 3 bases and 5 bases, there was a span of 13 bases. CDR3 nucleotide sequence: TGTGCCAGCAGTGAGCCAGTTAAGGGGACCGGGGAGCTGTTTTTT. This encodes CASSEPVKGTGELFF.

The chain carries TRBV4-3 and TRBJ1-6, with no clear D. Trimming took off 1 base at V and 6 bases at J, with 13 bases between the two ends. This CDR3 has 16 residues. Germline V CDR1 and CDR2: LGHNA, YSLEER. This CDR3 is CASSQGPQRSNSPLHF. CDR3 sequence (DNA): TGCGCCAGCAGCCAAGGCCCACAGAGATCTAATTCACCCCTCCACTTT.

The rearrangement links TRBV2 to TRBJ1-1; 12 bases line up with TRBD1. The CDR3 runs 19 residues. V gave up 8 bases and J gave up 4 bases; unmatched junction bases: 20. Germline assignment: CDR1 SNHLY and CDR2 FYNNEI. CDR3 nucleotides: TGTGCCAGCGGCGACTTCCTTGCGGGGACAGGGGGCCCAGGCACTGAAGCTTTCTTT. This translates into CASGDFLAGTGGPGTEAFF.

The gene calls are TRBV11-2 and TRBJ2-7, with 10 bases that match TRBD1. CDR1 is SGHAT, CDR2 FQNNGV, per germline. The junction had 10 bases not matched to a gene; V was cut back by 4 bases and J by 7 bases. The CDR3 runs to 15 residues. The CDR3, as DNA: TGTGCCAGCAGCTCGAGGGGGACAGGGGAGAAAGAGCAGTACTTC. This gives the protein CASSSRGTGEKEQYF.

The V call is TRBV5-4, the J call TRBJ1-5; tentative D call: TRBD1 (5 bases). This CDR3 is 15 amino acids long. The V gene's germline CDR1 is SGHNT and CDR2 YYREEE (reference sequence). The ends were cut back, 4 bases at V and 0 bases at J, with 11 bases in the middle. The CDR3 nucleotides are TGTGCCAGCAGCCGCGGGGGAAATAGCAATCAGCCCCAGCATTTT. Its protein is CASSRGGNSNQPQHF. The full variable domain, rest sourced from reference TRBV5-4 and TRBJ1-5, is ETGVTQSPTHLIKTRGQQVTLRCSSQSGHNTVSWYQQALGQGPQFIFQYYREEENGRGNFPPRFSGLQFPNYSSELNVNALELDDSALYLCASSRGGNSNQPQHFGDGTRLSIL.

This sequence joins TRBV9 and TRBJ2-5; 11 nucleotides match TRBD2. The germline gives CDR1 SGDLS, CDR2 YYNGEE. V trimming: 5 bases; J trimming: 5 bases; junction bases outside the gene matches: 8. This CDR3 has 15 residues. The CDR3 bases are TGTGCCAGCAGTCCCGGACTAGCGGGCAGGGAGACCCAGTACTTC. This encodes CASSPGLAGRETQYF.

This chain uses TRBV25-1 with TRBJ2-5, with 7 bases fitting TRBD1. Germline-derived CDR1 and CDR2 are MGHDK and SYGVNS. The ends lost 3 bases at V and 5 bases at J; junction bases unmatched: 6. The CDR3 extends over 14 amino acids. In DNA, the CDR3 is TGTGCCAGCAGTGATCGACAGGGTCCCGAGACCCAGTACTTC. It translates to CASSDRQGPETQYF.

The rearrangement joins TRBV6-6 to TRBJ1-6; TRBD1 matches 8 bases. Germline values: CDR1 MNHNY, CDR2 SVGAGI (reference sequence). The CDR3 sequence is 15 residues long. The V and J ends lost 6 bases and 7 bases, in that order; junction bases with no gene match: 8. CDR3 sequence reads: CASSITGGLNSPLHF. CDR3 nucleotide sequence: TGTGCCAGCAGCATAACAGGGGGACTAAATTCACCCCTCCACTTT.

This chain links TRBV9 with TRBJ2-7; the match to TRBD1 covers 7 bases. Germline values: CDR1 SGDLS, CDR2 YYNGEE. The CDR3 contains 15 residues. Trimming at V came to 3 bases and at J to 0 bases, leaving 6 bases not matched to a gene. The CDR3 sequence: CASSASTGNSYEQYF. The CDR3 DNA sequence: TGTGCCAGCAGCGCATCGACAGGGAACTCCTACGAGCAGTACTTC.

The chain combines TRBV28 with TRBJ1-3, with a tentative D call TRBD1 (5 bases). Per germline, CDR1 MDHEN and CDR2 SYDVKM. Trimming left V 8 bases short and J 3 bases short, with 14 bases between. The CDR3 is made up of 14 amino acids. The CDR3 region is CASRQGRFGNTIYF. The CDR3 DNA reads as TGTGCCAGCCGCCAGGGAAGATTTGGAAACACCATATATTTT.

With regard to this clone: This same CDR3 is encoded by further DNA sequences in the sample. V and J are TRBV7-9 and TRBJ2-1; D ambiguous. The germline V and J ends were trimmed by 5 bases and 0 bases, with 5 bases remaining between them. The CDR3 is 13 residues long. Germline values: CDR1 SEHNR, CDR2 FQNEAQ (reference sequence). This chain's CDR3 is CASSPSSYNEQFF. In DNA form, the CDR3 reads TGTGCCAGCAGCCCCAGCTCCTACAATGAGCAGTTCTTC.

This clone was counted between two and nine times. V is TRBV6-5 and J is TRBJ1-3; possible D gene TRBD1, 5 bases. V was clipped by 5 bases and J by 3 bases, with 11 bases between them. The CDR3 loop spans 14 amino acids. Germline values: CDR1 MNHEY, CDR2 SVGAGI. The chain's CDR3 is CASSPQGNGNTIYF. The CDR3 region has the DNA TGTGCCAGCAGTCCTCAGGGAAATGGAAACACCATATATTTT.

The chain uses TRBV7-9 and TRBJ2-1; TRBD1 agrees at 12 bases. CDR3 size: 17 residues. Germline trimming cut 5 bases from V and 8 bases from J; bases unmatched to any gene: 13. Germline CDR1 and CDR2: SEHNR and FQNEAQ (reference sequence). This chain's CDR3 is CASSPRDRGRILHEQFF. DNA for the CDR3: TGTGCCAGCAGCCCCCGGGACAGGGGGCGAATTCTCCATGAGCAGTTCTTC.

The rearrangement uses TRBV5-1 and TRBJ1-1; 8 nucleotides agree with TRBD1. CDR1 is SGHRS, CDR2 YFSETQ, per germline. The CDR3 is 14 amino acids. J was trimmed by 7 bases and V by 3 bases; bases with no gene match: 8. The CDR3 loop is CASSSTGASLEAFF. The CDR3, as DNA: TGCGCCAGCAGCTCGACAGGGGCTAGCCTTGAAGCTTTCTTT.

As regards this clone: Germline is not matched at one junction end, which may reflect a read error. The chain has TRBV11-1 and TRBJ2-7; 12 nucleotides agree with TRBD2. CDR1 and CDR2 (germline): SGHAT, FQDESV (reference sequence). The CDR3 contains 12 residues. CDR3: CASSSWTSGTSF. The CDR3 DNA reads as TGTGCCAGCAGCTCTTGGACTAGCGGGACAAGCTTC.

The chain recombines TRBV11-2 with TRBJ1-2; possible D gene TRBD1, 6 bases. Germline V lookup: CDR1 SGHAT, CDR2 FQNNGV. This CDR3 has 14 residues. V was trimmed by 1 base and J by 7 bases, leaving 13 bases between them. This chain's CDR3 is CASSLANRVGGYTF. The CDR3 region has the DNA TGTGCCAGCAGCTTAGCCAACAGGGTCGGTGGCTACACCTTC.

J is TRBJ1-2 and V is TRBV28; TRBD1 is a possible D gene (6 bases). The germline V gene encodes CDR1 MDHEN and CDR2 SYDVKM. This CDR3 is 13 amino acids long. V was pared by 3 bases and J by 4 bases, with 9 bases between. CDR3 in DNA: TGTGCCAGCAGTTTGGGGGCAGTCTATGGCTACACCTTC. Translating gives CASSLGAVYGYTF.

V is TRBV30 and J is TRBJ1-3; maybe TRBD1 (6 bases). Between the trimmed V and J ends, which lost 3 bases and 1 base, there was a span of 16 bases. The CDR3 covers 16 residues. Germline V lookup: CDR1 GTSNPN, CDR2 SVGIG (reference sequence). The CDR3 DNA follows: TGTGCCTGGAGCTTACCCCGGACAGCATCTGGAAACACCATATATTTT. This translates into CAWSLPRTASGNTIYF.

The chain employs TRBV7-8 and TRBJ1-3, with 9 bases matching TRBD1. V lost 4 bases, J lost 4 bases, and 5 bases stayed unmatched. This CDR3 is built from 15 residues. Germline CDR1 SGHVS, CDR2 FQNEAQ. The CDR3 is CASSSGTGTGNTIYF. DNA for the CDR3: TGTGCCAGCAGCTCAGGGACAGGGACAGGAAACACCATATATTTT.

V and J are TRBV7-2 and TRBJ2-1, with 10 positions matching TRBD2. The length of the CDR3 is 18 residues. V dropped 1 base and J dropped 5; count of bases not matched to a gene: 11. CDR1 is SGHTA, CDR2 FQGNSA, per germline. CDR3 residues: CASSLDLAGGRGNNEQFF. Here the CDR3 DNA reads TGTGCCAGCAGCTTAGATTTAGCGGGGGGCCGGGGGAACAATGAGCAGTTCTTC.

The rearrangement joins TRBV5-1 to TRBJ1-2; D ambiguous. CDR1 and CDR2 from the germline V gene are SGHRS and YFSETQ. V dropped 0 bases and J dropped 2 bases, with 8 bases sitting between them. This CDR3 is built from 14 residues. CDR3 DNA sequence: TGCGCCAGCAGCTTGGGACACCTCAACTATGGCTACACCTTC. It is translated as CASSLGHLNYGYTF.

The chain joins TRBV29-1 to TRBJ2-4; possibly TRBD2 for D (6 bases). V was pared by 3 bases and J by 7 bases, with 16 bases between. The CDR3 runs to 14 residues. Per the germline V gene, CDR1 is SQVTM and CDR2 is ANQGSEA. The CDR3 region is CSVEGGPSGNIQYF. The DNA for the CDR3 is TGCAGCGTTGAGGGCGGTCCGAGCGGGAACATTCAGTACTTC.

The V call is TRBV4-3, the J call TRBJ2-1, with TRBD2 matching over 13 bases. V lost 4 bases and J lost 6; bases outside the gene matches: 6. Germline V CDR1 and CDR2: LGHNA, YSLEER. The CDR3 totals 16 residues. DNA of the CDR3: TGCGCCAGCAGCCCACTAGCGGGGGGGCAGAGCAATGAGCAGTTCTTC. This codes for CASSPLAGGQSNEQFF.

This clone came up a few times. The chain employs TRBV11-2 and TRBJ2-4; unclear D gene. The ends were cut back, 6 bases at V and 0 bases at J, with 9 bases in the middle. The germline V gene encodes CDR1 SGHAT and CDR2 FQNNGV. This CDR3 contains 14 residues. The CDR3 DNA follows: TGTGCCAGCAGTTTGACACTAGCCAAAAACATTCAGTACTTC. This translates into CASSLTLAKNIQYF.

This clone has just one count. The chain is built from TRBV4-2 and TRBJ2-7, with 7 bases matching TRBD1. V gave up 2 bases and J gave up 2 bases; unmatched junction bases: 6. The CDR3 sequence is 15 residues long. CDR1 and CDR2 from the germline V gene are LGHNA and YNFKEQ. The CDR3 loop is CASSQRSGTAYEQYF. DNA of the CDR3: TGTGCCAGCAGCCAACGGTCCGGGACAGCCTACGAGCAGTACTTC.

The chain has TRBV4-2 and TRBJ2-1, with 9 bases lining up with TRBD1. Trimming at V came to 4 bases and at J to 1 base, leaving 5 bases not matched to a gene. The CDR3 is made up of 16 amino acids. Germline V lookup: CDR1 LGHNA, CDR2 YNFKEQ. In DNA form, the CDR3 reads TGTGCCAGCAGCCTCACCGGGACAGGGTCCTACAATGAGCAGTTCTTC. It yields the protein CASSLTGTGSYNEQFF.